The 2 T cell receptor beta chains presented below share a single source sample, sequenced in a study of cytomegalovirus exposure and HLA in healthy donors. The PCR used 60 Vbeta and 13 Jbeta primers. The table came from immunoSEQ multiplex PCR; TCRdb's copy has only in-frame clones and leaves some out. The sample carries some 90,000 clones, roughly 72% recorded once. Sequenced material: PBMCs. The source is a man aged 30 to 39 in good health and CMV-seronegative.

This clone was recorded only once. The rearrangement links TRBV5-1 to TRBJ1-1; D call uncertain. V lost 5 bases, J lost 1 base, and 12 bases lay in between. The CDR3 sequence is 14 residues long. The germline V gene encodes CDR1 SGHRS and CDR2 YFSETQ. The DNA for the CDR3 is TGCGCCAGCAGGGTTACGGTTTCGAACACTGAAGCTTTCTTT. It encodes CASRVTVSNTEAFF.

This clone was seen more than once but under ten times. The V and J genes are TRBV2 and TRBJ1-1, with 7 bases lining up with TRBD1. This CDR3 comprises 15 residues. Germline assignment: CDR1 SNHLY and CDR2 FYNNEI. The V gene end was trimmed by 5 bases and the J gene end by 4 bases; junction bases not matched to a gene: 10. The chain's CDR3 is CASSPPTGSITEAFF. In DNA form, the CDR3 reads TGTGCCAGCAGTCCACCGACAGGGTCCATCACTGAAGCTTTCTTT. Combining the CDR3 with reference TRBV2 and TRBJ1-1 gives the whole variable domain EPEVTQTPSHQVTQMGQEVILRCVPISNHLYFYWYRQILGQKVEFLVSFYNNEISEKSEIFDDQFSVERPDGSNFTLKIRSTKLEDSAMYFCASSPPTGSITEAFFGQGTRLTVV.